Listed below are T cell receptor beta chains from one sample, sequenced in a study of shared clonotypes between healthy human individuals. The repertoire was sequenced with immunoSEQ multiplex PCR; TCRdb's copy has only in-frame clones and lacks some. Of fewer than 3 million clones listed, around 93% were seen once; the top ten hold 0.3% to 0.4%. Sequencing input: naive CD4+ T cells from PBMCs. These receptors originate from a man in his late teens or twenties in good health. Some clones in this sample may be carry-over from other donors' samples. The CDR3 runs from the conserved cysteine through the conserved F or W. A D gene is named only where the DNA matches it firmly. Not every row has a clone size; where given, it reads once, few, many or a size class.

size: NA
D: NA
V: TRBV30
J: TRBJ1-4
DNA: TGTGCCCGTGGCCGGGACCCTGAAAAACTGTTTTTT
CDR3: CARGRDPEKLFF

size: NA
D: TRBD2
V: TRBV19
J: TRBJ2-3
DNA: TGTGCCAGTAGTATAGTCACAGCGGGAGTAGATACGCAGTATTTT
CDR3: CASSIVTAGVDTQYF

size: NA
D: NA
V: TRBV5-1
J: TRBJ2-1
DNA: TGCGCCAGCAGCTTCGGGGACGGACCCGGCGATGAGCAGTTCTTC
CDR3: CASSFGDGPGDEQFF

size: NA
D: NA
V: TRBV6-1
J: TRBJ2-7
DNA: TGTGCCAGCAGTCAGGGGCCTCTCGAGCAGTACTTC
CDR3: CASSQGPLEQYF

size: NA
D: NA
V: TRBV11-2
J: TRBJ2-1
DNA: TGTGCCAGCAGCTCCAGTGTTGGGTTACGTTACAATGAGCAGTTCTTC
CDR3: CASSSSVGLRYNEQFF

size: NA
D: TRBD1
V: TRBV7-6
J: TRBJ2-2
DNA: TGTGCCAGCAGCTACCGTTCGACAGGGTCCCCCGGGGAGCTGTTTTTT
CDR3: CASSYRSTGSPGELFF

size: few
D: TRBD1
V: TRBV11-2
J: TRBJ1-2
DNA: TGTGCCAGCAGCTTGGGACAGAACTATGGCTACACCTTC
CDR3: CASSLGQNYGYTF

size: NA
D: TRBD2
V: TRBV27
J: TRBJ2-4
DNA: TGTGCCAGCACCCCCCGGCCCGGGGGGATTAACATTCAGTACTTC
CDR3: CASTPRPGGINIQYF

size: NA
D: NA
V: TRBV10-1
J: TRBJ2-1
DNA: TGCGCCAGCAGTGATGGGTGGGGAAAGTTCTTC
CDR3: CASSDGWGKFF

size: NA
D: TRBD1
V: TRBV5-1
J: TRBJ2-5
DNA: TGCGCCAGCAGCGTGGACAGGGTGCCCCAAGAGACCCAGTACTTC
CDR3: CASSVDRVPQETQYF

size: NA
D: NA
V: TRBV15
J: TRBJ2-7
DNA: TGTGCCACCGGGGATAACTACGAGCAGTACTTC
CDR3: CATGDNYEQYF

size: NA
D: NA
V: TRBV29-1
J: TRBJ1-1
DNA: TGCAGCGTTGAACGGGGGCGAGCTTTCTTT
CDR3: CSVERGRAFF

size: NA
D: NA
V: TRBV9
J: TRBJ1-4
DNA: TGTGCCAGCAGCGTAGGGGGGACTAATGAAAAACTGTTTTTT
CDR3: CASSVGGTNEKLFF

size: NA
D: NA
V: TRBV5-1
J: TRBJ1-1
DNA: TGCGCCAGCAGCTTGGGTATGAACACTGAAGCTTTCTTT
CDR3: CASSLGMNTEAFF

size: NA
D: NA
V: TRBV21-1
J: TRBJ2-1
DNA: TGTGCCAGCAGCAAAATCCCAGGGACGGGTTACAATGAGCAGTTCTTC
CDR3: CASSKIPGTGYNEQFF

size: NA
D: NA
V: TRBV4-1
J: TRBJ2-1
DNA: TGCGCCAGCAGCCAAGATCCAGGGGTCAGGGCTCATGAGCAGTTCTTC
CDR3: CASSQDPGVRAHEQFF